This TCR beta chain derives from a study of CD8 T cells in ankylosing spondylitis. Study results and caveats: According to the report, clones linked to the disease were significantly enriched in matched synovial fluid samples taken from ankylosing spondylitis patients.

CDR3 length: 16 residues. CDR1 and CDR2 from the germline V gene are MDHEN and SYDVKM. V dropped 6 bases and J dropped 4 bases, with 19 bases sitting between them. TCRdb ran MiXCR on the 5' RACE reads and lists one entry per CDR3 protein. The sample has approximately 250,000 distinct CDR3 sequences; roughly 32% are singletons. As to this clonotype: Its antigen is still unknown.

This chain uses TRBV28 with TRBJ1-3; D possibly corresponds to TRBD1 (5 bases). This TCR was recovered from a male donor with ankylosing spondylitis or in good health (not recorded which). Sequencing input: blood, either unsorted or a sorted T cell fraction (not recorded which). The CDR3 DNA reads as TGTGCCAGCAGCCACCTCTTAACCGGGACCGGAAACACCATATATTTT. This encodes CASSHLLTGTGNTIYF. Full variable domain (missing parts from reference TRBV28 and TRBJ1-3): DVKVTQSSRYLVKRTGEKVFLECVQDMDHENMFWYRQDPGLGLRLIYFSYDVKMKEKGDIPEGYSVSREKKERFSLILESASTNQTSMYLCASSHLLTGTGNTIYFGEGSWLTVV.